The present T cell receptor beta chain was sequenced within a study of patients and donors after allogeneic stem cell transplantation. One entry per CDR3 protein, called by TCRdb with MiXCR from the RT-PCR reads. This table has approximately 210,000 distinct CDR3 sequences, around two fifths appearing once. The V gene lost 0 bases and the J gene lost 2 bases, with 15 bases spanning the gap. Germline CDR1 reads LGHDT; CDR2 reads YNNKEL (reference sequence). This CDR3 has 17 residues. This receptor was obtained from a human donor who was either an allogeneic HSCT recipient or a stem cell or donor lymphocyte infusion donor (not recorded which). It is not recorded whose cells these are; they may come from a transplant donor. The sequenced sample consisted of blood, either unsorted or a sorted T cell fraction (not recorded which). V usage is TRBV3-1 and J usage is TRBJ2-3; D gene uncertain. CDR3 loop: CASSQDGRAGNTDTQYF. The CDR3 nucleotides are TGTGCCAGCAGCCAAGATGGACGGGCTGGTAACACAGATACGCAGTATTTT.